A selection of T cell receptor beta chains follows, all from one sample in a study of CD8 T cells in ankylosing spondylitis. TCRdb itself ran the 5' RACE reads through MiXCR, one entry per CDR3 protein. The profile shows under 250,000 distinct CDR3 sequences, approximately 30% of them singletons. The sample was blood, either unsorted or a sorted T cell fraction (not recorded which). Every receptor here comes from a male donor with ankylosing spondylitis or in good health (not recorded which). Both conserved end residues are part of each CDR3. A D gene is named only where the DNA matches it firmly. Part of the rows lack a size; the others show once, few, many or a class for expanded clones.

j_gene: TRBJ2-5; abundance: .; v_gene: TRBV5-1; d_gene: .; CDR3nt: TGCGCCAGCAGCGAAACGAGTAGACCCTTGGAGACCCAGTACTTC; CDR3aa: CASSETSRPLETQYF
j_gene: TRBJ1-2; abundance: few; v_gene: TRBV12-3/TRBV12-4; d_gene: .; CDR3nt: TGTGCCAGCAGTTTAGCGCTAGTGGGGAGCGGTGGCTACACCTTC; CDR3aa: CASSLALVGSGGYTF
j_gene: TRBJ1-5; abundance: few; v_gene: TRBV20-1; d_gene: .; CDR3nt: TGCAGTGCAGCCGCAGAACAGGGCGGCAATCAGCCCCAGCATTTT; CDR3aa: CSAAAEQGGNQPQHF
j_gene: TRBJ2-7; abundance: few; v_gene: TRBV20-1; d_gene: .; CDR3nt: TGCAGTGCTAGAATCCGGCAGGGGGGGGCCGACGAGCAGTACTTC; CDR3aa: CSARIRQGGADEQYF
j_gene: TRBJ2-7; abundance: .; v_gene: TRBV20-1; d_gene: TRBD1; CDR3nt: TGCAGTGCTCAGGAGGGACAGGGATTCTCCTACGAGCAGTACTTC; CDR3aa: CSAQEGQGFSYEQYF
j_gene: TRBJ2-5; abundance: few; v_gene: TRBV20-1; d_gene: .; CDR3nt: TGCAGCCCAAGTTTCGGAGAGACCCAGTACTTC; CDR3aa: CSPSFGETQYF
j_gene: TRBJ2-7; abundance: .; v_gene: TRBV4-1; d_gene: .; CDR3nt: TGCGCCAGCAGCCAAGACATGCGGGGGCGATACGAGCAGTACTTC; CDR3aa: CASSQDMRGRYEQYF
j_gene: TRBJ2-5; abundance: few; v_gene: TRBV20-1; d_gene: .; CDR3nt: TGCAGTGCTAGAAGTGTGACTAAACAAGAGACCCAGTACTTC; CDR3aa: CSARSVTKQETQYF
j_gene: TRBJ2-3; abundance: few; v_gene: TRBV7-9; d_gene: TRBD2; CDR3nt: TGTGCCAGCAGCTTGTTCGCGGGGAGGGTCGATACGCAGTATTTT; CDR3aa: CASSLFAGRVDTQYF
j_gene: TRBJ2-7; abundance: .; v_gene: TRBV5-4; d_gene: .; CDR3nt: TGTGCCAGCAGCTTACAGGGACGACTGGGGGACGAGCAGTACTTC; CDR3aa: CASSLQGRLGDEQYF
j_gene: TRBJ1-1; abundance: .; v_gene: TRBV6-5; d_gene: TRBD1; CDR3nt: TGTGCCAGCAGTTTCACAGGGGGCGACATCGAAGCTTTCTTT; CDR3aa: CASSFTGGDIEAFF
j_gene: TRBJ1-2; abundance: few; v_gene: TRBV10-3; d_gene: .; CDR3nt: TGTGCCATCAGTGATGGTAATTCTAACTATGGCTACACCTTC; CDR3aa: CAISDGNSNYGYTF
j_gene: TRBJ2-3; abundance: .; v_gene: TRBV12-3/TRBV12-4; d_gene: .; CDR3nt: TGTGCCAGCAGTAAACGAAGGGGGACCACAGATACGCAGTATTTT; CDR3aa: CASSKRRGTTDTQYF
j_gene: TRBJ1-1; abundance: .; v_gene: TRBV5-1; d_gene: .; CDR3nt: TGCGCCAGCAGCGAGGCCAACACTGAAGCTTTCTTT; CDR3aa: CASSEANTEAFF
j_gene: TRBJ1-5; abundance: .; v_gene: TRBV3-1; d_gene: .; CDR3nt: TGTGCCAGCAGCCAAGGCAGACAGCCCCAGCATTTT; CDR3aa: CASSQGRQPQHF
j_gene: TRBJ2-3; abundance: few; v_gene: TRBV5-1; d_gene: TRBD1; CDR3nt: TGCGCCAGCAGCCAAGACACAGGGGGCACAGGGGATACGCAGTATTTT; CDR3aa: CASSQDTGGTGDTQYF
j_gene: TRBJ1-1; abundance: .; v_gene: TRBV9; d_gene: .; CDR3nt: TGTGCCAGCAGCGTAGCTGGGTCGACTTGGGCGAACACTGAAGCTTTCTTT; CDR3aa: CASSVAGSTWANTEAFF
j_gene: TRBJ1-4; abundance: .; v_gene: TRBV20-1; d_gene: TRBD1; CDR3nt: TGCAGTGCTAGGAGGGGACAGGGGGATGAAAAACTGTTTTTT; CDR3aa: CSARRGQGDEKLFF
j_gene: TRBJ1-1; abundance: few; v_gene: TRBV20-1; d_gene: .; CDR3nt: TGCAGTGCTCTTGATTCTGGGGGGCTCACTGAAGCTTTCTTT; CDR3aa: CSALDSGGLTEAFF
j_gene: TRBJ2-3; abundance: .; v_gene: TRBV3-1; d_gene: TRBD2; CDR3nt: TGTGCCAGCAGAGCGACTAGCGGGGTTCCTAGCACAGATACGCAGTATTTT; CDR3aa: CASRATSGVPSTDTQYF
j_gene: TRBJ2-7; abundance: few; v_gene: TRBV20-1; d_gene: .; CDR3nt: TGCAGTGCCCCGGGAAGTGGTGGGTACGAGCAGTACTTC; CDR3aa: CSAPGSGGYEQYF
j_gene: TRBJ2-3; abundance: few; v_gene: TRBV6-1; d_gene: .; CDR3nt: TGTGCCAGCAGTCCTCTGATCCAGGGGCTCGATACGCAGTATTTT; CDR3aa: CASSPLIQGLDTQYF
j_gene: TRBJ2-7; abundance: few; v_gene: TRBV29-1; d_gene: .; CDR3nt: TGCAGCGTTGCCAGGGGACACGAGCAGTACTTC; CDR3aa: CSVARGHEQYF
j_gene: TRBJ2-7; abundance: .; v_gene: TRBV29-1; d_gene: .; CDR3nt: TGCAGCGTTGTTATCAGGGCCCTCGAGCAGTACTTC; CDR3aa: CSVVIRALEQYF
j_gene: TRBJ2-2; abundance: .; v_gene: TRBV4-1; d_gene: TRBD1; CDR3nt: TGCGCCAGCAGCCCACAGGGGTTGGGGACCGGGGAGCTGTTTTTT; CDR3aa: CASSPQGLGTGELFF
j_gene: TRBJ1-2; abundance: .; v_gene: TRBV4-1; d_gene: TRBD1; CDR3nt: TGCGCCAGCAGCCAGAGACAGGGGGACCTGCATGGCTACACCTTC; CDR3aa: CASSQRQGDLHGYTF
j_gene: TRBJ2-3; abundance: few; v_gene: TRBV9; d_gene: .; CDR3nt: TGTGCCAGCAGCGTGGACACAGGGTTCACAGATACGCAGTATTTT; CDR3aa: CASSVDTGFTDTQYF
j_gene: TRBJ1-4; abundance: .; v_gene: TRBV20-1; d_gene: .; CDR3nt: TGCAGTGCTAGAGATTTTAAGGGATCTAATGAAAAACTGTTTTTT; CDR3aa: CSARDFKGSNEKLFF
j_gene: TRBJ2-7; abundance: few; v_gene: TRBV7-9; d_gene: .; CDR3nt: TGTGCCAGCAGCTTTGCGGGACAGCCAGGGGGCGAGCAGTACTTC; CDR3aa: CASSFAGQPGGEQYF
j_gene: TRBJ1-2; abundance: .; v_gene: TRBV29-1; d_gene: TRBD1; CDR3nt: TGCAGCACCCGGACAGGGGTCGGCTACACCTTC; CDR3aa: CSTRTGVGYTF
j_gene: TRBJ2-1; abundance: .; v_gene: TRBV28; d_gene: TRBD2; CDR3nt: TGTGCCAGCAGTTCCGGACTAGCGGGACCCAATGAGCAGTTCTTC; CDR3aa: CASSSGLAGPNEQFF
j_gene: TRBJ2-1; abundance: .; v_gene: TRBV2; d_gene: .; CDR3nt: TGTGCCAGCAGTGAGGAGAGCTCCTACAATGAGCAGTTCTTC; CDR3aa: CASSEESSYNEQFF
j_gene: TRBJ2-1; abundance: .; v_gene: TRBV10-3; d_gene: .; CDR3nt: TGTGCCATCAGTGAGTTGACGGGTGGGGCGAGGAATGAGCAGTTCTTC; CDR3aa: CAISELTGGARNEQFF
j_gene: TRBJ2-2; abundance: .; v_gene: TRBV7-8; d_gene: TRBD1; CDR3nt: TGTGCCAGCAGACCGACAGGGCCCGGGGAGCTGTTTTTT; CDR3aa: CASRPTGPGELFF
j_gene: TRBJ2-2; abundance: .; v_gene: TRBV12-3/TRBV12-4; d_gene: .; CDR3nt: TGTGCCAGCAGTTTTCAGCGGGTTAGGAACACCGGGGAGCTGTTTTTT; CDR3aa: CASSFQRVRNTGELFF
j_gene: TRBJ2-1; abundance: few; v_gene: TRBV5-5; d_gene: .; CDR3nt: TGTGCCAGCAGCGCAGAACCTCTGACGGGCAATGAGCAGTTCTTC; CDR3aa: CASSAEPLTGNEQFF
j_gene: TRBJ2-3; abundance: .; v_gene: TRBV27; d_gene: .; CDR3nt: TGTGCCAGCAGTTTATCGAATCCAGATACGCAGTATTTT; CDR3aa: CASSLSNPDTQYF
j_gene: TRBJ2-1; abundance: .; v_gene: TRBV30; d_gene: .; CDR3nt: TGTGCCTGGAGTGAGATCGCCACGAGGAATGAGCAGTTCTTC; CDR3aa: CAWSEIATRNEQFF
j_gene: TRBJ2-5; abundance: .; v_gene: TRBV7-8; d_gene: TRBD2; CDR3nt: TGTGCCAGCAGCTTAGGACTAGCGCAAGAGACCCAGTACTTC; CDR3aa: CASSLGLAQETQYF
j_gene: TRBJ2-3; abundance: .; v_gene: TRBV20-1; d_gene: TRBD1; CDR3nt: TGCAGTGCTAGTGCCCGGGACAGGGACACAGATACGCAGTATTTT; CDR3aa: CSASARDRDTDTQYF
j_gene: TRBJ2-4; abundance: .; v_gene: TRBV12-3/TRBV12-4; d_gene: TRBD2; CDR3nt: TGTGCCAGCAGTTTATGGGGGGACTACAAAAACATTCAGTACTTC; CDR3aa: CASSLWGDYKNIQYF
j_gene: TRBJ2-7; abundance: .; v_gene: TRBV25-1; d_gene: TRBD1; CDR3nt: TGTGCCAGCAGGAGATCGGACAGGGGAGGACTGTACTTC; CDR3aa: CASRRSDRGGLYF
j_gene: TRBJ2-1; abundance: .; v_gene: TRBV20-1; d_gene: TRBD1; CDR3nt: TGCTGTGCTAGACAGCCGGCGGACAGGAGCTACAATGAGCAGTTCTTC; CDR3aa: CCARQPADRSYNEQFF
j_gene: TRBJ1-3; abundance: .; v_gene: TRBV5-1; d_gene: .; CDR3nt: TGCGCCAGCAGCTTGGAGTCCTCTGGAAACACCATATATTTT; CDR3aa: CASSLESSGNTIYF
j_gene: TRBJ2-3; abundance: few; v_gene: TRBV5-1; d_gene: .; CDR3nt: TGCGCCAGCAGCTTGGGGCTTACCACAGATACGCAGTATTTT; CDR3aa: CASSLGLTTDTQYF
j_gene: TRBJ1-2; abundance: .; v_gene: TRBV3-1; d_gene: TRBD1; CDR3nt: TGTGCCAGCAGCCAAGATCATCGGCAGGGACAGTATGGCTACACCTTC; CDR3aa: CASSQDHRQGQYGYTF
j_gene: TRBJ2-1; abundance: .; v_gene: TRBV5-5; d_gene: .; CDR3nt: TGTGCCAGCAGCTCACAGGGTTTGTCCTACAATGAGCAGTTCTTC; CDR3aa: CASSSQGLSYNEQFF
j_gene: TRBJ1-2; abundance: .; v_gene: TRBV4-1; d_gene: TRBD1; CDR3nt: TGCGCCAGCAGCCAAGAAGGGACAGCATATGGCTACACCTTC; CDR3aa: CASSQEGTAYGYTF
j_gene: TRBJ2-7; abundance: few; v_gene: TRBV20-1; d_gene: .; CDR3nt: TGCAGTGCTACTACCGGGATGACCTACGAGCAGTACTTC; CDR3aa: CSATTGMTYEQYF
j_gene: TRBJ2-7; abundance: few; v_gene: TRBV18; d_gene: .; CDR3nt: TGTGCCAGCTCACCACCTGGCAACTACGAGCAGTACTTC; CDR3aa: CASSPPGNYEQYF
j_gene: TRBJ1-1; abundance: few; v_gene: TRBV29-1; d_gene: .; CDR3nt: TGCAGCGTCGAGGAGGATCCGAACACTGAAGCTTTCTTT; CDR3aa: CSVEEDPNTEAFF
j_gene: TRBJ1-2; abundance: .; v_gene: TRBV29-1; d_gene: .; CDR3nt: TGCAGCGTTGAATCTGCCATGAGAGGCTACACCTTC; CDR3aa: CSVESAMRGYTF
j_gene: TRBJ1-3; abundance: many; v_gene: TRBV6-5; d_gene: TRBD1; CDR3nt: TGTGCCAGCAGTTACTCACGAGGGGGCAGAAACACCATATATTTT; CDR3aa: CASSYSRGGRNTIYF
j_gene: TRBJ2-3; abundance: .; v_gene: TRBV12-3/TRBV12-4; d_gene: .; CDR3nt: TGTGCCAGCAGTCGAATCGACAGGGAGGGGACAGATACGCAGTATTTT; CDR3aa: CASSRIDREGTDTQYF
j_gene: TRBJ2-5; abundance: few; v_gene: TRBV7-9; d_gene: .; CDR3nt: TGTGCCAGCGGGGGCTCCGTGGTTGAGACCCAGTACTTC; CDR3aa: CASGGSVVETQYF
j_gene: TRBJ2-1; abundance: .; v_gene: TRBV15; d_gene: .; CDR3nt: TGTGCCACCAGCACGCAACAGGGAGATGAGCAGTTCTTC; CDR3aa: CATSTQQGDEQFF
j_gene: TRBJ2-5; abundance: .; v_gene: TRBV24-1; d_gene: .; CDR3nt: TGTGCCACCAGTGAACCTGGCAGGGGCCAAGAGACCCAGTACTTC; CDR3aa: CATSEPGRGQETQYF
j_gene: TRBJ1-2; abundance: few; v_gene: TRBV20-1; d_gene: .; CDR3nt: TGCAGTGCTAGTCCCGGCGGCTATGGCTACACCTTC; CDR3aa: CSASPGGYGYTF
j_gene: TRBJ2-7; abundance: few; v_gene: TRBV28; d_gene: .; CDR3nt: TGTGCCAGCAGTTCGGCTTACGGGTCCTACGAGCAGTACTTC; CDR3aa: CASSSAYGSYEQYF